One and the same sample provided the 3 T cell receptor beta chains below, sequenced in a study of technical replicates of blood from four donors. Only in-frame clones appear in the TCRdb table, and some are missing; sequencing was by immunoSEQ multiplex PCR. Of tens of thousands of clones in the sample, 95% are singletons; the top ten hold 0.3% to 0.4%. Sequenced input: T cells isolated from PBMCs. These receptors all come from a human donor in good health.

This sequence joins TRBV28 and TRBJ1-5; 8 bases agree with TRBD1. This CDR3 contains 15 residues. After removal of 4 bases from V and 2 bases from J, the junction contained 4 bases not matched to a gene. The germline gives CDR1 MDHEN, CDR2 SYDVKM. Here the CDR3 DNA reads TGTGCCAGCAGTTCGACAGGGGCCGGCAATCAGCCCCAGCATTTT. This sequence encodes CASSSTGAGNQPQHF.

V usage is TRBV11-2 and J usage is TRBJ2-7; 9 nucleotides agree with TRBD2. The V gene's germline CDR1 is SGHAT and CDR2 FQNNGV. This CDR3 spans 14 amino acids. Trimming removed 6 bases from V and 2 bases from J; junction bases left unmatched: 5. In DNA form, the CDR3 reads TGTGCCAGCAGTCTAGCGGGAAAGCCCTACGAGCAGTACTTC. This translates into CASSLAGKPYEQYF.

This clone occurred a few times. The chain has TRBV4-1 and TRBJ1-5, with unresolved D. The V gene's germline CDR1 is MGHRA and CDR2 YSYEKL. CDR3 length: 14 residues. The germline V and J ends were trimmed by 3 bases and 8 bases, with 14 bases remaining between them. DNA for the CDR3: TGCGCCAGCAGCCACCCGGAGCTGAGCAAGCCCCAGCATTTT. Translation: CASSHPELSKPQHF.